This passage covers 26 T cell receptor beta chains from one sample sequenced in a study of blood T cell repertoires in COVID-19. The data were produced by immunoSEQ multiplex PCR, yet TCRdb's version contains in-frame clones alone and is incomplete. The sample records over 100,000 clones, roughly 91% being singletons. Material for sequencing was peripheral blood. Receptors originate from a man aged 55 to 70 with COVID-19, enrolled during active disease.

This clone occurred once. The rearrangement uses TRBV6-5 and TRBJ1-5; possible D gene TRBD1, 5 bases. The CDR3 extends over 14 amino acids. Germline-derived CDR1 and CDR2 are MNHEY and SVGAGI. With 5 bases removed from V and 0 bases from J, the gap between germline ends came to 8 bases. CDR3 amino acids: CASSPTDSNQPQHF. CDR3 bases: TGTGCCAGCAGTCCGACAGATAGCAATCAGCCCCAGCATTTT.

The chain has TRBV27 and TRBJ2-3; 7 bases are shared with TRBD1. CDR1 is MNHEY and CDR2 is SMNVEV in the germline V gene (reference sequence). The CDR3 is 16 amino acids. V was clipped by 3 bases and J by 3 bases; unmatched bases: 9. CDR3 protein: CASSFQPGQRTDTQYF. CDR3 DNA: TGTGCCAGCAGTTTTCAACCGGGACAGAGGACAGATACGCAGTATTTT.

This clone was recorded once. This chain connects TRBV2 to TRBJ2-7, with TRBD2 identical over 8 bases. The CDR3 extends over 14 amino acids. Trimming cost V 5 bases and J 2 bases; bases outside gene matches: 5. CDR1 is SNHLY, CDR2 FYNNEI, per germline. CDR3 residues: CASSPWTSPYEQYF. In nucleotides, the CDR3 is TGTGCCAGCAGTCCCTGGACTAGCCCCTACGAGCAGTACTTC. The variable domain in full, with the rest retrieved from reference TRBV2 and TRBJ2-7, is EPEVTQTPSHQVTQMGQEVILRCVPISNHLYFYWYRQILGQKVEFLVSFYNNEISEKSEIFDDQFSVERPDGSNFTLKIRSTKLEDSAMYFCASSPWTSPYEQYFGPGTRLTVT.

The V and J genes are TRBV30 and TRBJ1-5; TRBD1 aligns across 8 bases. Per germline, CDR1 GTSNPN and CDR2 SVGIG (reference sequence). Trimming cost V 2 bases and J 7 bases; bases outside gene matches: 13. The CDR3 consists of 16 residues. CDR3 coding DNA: TGTGCCTGGAGTCCCCTGCCAGGGGGCAGAGAGCAGCCCCAGCATTTT. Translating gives CAWSPLPGGREQPQHF.

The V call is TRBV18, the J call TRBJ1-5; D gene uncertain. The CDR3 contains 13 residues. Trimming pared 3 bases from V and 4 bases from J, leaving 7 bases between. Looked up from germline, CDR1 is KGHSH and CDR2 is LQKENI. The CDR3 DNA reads TGTGCCAGCTCACCCGACTATAATCAGCCCCAGCATTTT. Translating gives CASSPDYNQPQHF. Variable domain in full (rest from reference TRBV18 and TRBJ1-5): NAGVMQNPRHLVRRRGQEARLRCSPMKGHSHVYWYRQLPEEGLKFMVYLQKENIIDESGMPKERFSAEFPKEGPSILRIQQVVRGDSAAYFCASSPDYNQPQHFGDGTRLSIL.

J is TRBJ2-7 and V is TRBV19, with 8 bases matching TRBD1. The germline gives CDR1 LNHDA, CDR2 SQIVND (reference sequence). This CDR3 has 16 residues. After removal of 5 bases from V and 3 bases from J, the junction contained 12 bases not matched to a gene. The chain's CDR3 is CASSGQGGFSNYEQYF. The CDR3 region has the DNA TGTGCCAGTAGTGGACAGGGTGGTTTCAGTAACTACGAGCAGTACTTC.

CDR3 nucleotide sequence: TGTGCCACCACGACGGGGAGGATGAACACTGAAGCTTTCTTT. Residues: CATTTGRMNTEAFF. V and J are TRBV2 and TRBJ1-1, with D uncertain. Germline CDR1 SNHLY, CDR2 FYNNEI. This CDR3 region has 14 residues. Trimming cost V 10 bases and J 0 bases, with 15 bases left between them.

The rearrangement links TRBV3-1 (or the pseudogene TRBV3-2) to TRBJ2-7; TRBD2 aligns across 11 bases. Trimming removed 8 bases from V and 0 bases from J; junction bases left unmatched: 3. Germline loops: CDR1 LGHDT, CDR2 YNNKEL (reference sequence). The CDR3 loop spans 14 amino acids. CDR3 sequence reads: CASQTSGGSYEQYF. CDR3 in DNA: TGTGCCAGCCAAACTAGCGGGGGCTCCTACGAGCAGTACTTC.

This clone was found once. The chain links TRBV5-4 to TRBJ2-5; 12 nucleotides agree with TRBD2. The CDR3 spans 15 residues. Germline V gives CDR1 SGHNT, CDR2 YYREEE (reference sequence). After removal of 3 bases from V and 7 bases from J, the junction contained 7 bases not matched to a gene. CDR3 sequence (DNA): TGTGCCAGCAGCTCCAGGACTAGCGGGGATGGGACCCAGTACTTC. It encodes CASSSRTSGDGTQYF.

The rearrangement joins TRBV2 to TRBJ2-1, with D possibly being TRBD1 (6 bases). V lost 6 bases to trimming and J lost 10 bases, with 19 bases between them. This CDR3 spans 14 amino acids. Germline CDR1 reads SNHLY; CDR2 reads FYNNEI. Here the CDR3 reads CASSAGQGTPEQFF. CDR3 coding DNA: TGTGCCAGCAGCGCAGGCCAGGGGACACCGGAGCAGTTCTTC.

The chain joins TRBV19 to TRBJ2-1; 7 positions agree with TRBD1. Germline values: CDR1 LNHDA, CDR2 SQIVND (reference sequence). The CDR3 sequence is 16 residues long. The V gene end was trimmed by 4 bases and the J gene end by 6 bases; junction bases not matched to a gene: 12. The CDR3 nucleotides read TGTGCCAGTAGTAGGGCCAGGGGGATGCAAGGCAATGAGCAGTTCTTC. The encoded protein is CASSRARGMQGNEQFF. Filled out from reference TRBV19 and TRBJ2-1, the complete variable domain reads DGGITQSPKYLFRKEGQNVTLSCEQNLNHDAMYWYRQDPGQGLRLIYYSQIVNDFQKGDIAEGYSVSREKKESFPLTVTSAQKNPTAFYLCASSRARGMQGNEQFFGPGTRLTVL.

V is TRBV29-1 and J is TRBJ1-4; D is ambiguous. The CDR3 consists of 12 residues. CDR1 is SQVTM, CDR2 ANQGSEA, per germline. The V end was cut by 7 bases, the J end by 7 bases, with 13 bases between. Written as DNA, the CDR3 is TGCAGCGCCCGTATTCCGGGTGAAAAACTGTTTTTT. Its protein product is CSARIPGEKLFF.

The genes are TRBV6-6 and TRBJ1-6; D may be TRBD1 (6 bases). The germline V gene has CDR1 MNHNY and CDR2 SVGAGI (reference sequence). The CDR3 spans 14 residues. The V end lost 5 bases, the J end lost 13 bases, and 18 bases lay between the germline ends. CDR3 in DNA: TGTGCCAGCAGTATAGATAACAGGGATGGTCCCCTCCACTTT. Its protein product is CASSIDNRDGPLHF.

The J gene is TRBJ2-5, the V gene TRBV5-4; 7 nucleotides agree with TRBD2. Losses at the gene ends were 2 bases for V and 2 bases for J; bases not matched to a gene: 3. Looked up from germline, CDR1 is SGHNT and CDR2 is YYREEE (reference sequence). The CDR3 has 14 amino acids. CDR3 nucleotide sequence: TGTGCCAGCAGCTTTCCGGGGGGTCAAGAGACCCAGTACTTC. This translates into CASSFPGGQETQYF.

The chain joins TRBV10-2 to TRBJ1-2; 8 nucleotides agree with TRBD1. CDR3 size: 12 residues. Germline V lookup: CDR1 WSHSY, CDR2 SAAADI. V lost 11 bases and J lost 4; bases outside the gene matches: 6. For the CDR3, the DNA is TGCGCCGTAGACAGGGGATTCTATGGCTACACCTTC. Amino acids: CAVDRGFYGYTF.

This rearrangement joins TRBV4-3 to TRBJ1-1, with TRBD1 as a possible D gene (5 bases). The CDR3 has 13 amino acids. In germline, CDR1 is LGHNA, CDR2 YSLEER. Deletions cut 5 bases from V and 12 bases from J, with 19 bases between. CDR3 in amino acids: CASSMSGVRGTFF. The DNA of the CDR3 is TGCGCCAGCAGCATGTCGGGGGTTCGAGGAACTTTCTTT.

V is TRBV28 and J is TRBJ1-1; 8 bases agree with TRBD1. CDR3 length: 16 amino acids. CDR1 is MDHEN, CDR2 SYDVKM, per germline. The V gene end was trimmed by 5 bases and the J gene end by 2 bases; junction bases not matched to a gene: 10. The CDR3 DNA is TGTGCCAGCAGTCCCCCCTTGGGACAGGTCAACACTGAAGCTTTCTTT. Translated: CASSPPLGQVNTEAFF. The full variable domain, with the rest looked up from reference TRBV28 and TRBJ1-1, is DVKVTQSSRYLVKRTGEKVFLECVQDMDHENMFWYRQDPGLGLRLIYFSYDVKMKEKGDIPEGYSVSREKKERFSLILESASTNQTSMYLCASSPPLGQVNTEAFFGQGTRLTVV.

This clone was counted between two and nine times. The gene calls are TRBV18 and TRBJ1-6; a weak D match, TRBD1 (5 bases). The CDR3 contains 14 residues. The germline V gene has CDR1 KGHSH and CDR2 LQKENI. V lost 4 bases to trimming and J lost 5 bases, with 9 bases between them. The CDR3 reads CASSQTVDNSPLHF. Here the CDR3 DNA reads TGTGCCAGCTCACAGACAGTAGATAATTCACCCCTCCACTTT.

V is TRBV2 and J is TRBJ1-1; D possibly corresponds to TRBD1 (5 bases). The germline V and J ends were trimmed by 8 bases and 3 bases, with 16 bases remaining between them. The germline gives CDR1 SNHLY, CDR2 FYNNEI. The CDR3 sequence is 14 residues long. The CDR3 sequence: CASFLSGGDTEAFF. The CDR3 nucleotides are TGTGCCAGCTTCCTGTCTGGAGGGGACACTGAAGCTTTCTTT.

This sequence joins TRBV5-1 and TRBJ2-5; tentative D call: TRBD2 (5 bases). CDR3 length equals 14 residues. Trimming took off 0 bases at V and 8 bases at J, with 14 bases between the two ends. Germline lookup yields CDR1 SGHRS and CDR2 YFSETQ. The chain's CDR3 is CASSLVGGGGTQYF. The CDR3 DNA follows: TGCGCCAGCAGCTTGGTGGGCGGAGGAGGCACCCAGTACTTC. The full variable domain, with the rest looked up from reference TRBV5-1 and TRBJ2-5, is KAGVTQTPRYLIKTRGQQVTLSCSPISGHRSVSWYQQTPGQGLQFLFEYFSETQRNKGNFPGRFSGRQFSNSRSEMNVSTLELGDSALYLCASSLVGGGGTQYFGPGTRLLVL.

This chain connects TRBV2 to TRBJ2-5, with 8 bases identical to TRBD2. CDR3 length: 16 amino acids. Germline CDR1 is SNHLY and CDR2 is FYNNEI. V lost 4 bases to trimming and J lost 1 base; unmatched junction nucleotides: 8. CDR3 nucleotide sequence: TGTGCCAGCAGTGGGTTTCCTAGCGGGTCCCAAGAGACCCAGTACTTC. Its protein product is CASSGFPSGSQETQYF. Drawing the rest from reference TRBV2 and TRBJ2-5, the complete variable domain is EPEVTQTPSHQVTQMGQEVILRCVPISNHLYFYWYRQILGQKVEFLVSFYNNEISEKSEIFDDQFSVERPDGSNFTLKIRSTKLEDSAMYFCASSGFPSGSQETQYFGPGTRLLVL.

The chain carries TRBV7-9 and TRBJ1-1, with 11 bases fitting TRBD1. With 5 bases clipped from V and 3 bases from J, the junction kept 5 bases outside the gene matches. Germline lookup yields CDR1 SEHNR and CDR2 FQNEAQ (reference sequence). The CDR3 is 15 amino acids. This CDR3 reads CASSGRGQGDTEAFF. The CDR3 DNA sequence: TGTGCCAGCAGCGGCCGGGGACAGGGGGACACTGAAGCTTTCTTT. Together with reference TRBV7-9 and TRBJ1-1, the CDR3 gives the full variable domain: DTGVSQNPRHKITKRGQNVTFRCDPISEHNRLYWYRQTLGQGPEFLTYFQNEAQLEKSRLLSDRFSAERPKGSFSTLEIQRTEQGDSAMYLCASSGRGQGDTEAFFGQGTRLTVV.

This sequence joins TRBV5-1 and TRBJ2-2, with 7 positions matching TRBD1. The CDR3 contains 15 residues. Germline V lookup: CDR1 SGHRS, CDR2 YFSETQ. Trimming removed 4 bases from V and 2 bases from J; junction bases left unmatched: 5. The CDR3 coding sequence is TGCGCCAGCAGCCCACAGGGGATTAACACCGGGGAGCTGTTTTTT. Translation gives CASSPQGINTGELFF.

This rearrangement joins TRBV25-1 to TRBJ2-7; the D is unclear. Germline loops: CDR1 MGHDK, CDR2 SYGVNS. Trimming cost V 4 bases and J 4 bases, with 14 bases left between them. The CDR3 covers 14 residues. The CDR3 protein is CASSGLAGTYEQYF. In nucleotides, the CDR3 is TGTGCCAGCAGTGGTCTGGCAGGCACTTACGAGCAGTACTTC.

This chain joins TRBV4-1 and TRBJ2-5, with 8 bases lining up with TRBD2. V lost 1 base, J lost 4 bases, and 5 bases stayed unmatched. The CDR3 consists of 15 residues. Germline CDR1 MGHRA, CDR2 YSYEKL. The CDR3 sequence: CASSQVGLAGETQYF. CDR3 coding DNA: TGCGCCAGCAGCCAAGTTGGGCTAGCGGGAGAGACCCAGTACTTC.

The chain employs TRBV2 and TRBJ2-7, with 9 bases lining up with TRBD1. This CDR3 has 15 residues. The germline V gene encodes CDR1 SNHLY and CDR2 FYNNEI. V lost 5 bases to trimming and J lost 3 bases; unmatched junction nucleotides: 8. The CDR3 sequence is CASSLGQGKFYEQYF. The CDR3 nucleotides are TGTGCCAGCAGTCTCGGACAGGGGAAGTTCTACGAGCAGTACTTC.